One sample yielded the 15 T cell receptor beta chains listed below, sequenced in a study of T cell changes during pregnancy in multiple sclerosis. This table comes from immunoSEQ multiplex PCR, and its TCRdb copy is limited to in-frame clones, with some not included. The sample has nearly 80,000 clones, around 94% seen once; the top ten hold about 0.22%. Source: CD4+ T cells from peripheral blood mononuclear cells, taken before pregnancy. The receptor source for this set is a female donor with multiple sclerosis, enrolled in a pregnancy study.

The chain's CDR3 is CASSSRGEGRLNEQFF. The CDR3 bases are TGTGCCAGCAGTTCCCGTGGGGAGGGACGCCTCAATGAGCAGTTCTTC. This chain connects TRBV27 to TRBJ2-1; 7 nucleotides align to TRBD2. The CDR3 extends over 16 amino acids. V was pared by 4 bases and J by 6 bases, with 12 bases of the junction left unmatched. CDR1 and CDR2 (germline): MNHEY, SMNVEV (reference sequence).

This clone was detected only once. The J gene is TRBJ2-5, the V gene TRBV2, with a weak D call TRBD1 (5 bases). Trimming left V 7 bases short and J 1 base short, with 13 bases between. This CDR3 is built from 14 residues. Per the germline V gene, CDR1 is SNHLY and CDR2 is FYNNEI. CDR3 nucleotide sequence: TGTGCCAGCAAATTATGGGGCTCCCAAGAGACCCAGTACTTC. Translated: CASKLWGSQETQYF. The full variable domain, its missing parts supplied by reference TRBV2 and TRBJ2-5, is EPEVTQTPSHQVTQMGQEVILRCVPISNHLYFYWYRQILGQKVEFLVSFYNNEISEKSEIFDDQFSVERPDGSNFTLKIRSTKLEDSAMYFCASKLWGSQETQYFGPGTRLLVL.

V usage is TRBV7-6 and J usage is TRBJ1-5; TRBD1 is a possible D gene (5 bases). Trimming shortened V by 0 bases and J by 3 bases, and 9 bases separated the two germline ends. The germline V gene encodes CDR1 SGHVS and CDR2 FNYEAQ. The CDR3 is made up of 15 amino acids. CDR3 in amino acids: CASSLAGGTNQPQHF. CDR3 nucleotides: TGTGCCAGCAGCTTAGCCGGCGGGACCAATCAGCCCCAGCATTTT.

V gene TRBV11-2 combines with J gene TRBJ1-5, with 7 bases identical to TRBD1. CDR1 is SGHAT, CDR2 FQNNGV, per germline. This CDR3 spans 15 amino acids. V was clipped by 0 bases and J by 2 bases; unmatched bases: 1. The CDR3 sequence: CASSLETGGNQPQHF. CDR3 DNA sequence: TGTGCCAGCAGCTTAGAAACAGGGGGCAATCAGCCCCAGCATTTT.

The chain has TRBV28 and TRBJ2-7; 9 nucleotides line up with TRBD2. CDR1 is MDHEN and CDR2 is SYDVKM in the germline V gene. V was clipped by 6 bases and J by 0 bases; unmatched bases: 12. This CDR3 comprises 17 residues. The CDR3 DNA reads TGTGCCAGCAGCCAAACCCTAGCGGGGTCCAGCTCCTACGAGCAGTACTTC. Amino acid sequence: CASSQTLAGSSSYEQYF.

The rearrangement joins TRBV5-8 to TRBJ2-5; 9 bases are a match to TRBD1. The ends lost 4 bases at V and 5 bases at J; junction bases unmatched: 12. The CDR3 spans 16 residues. Looked up from germline, CDR1 is SGHTS and CDR2 is YDEGEE. The DNA for the CDR3 is TGTGCCAGCAGCCCGAGCGGCGGGACAGGGACGGAGACCCAGTACTTC. Translated, it gives CASSPSGGTGTETQYF.

The chain uses TRBV29-1 and TRBJ2-5, with D possibly being TRBD2 (6 bases). The CDR3 length is 13 residues. The V gene's germline CDR1 is SQVTM and CDR2 ANQGSEA. V lost 4 bases and J 2 bases, leaving 11 bases between the germline ends. The CDR3 sequence is CSVAIGTQETQYF. The CDR3 DNA is TGCAGCGTTGCGATCGGGACTCAAGAGACCCAGTACTTC.

The chain employs TRBV27 and TRBJ1-2; a weak D match, TRBD1 (6 bases). This CDR3 is built from 13 residues. Germline CDR1 is MNHEY and CDR2 is SMNVEV (reference sequence). Trimming removed 3 bases from V and 7 bases from J, with 12 bases in between. CDR3 sequence reads: CASSFHRESGYTF. For the CDR3, the DNA is TGTGCCAGCAGTTTTCACAGGGAATCTGGCTACACCTTC.

The chain recombines TRBV7-2 with TRBJ1-2, with D perhaps matching TRBD1 (5 bases). The V and J ends lost 1 base and 8 bases respectively, with 17 bases between them. Germline V gives CDR1 SGHTA, CDR2 FQGNSA. There are 15 residues in the CDR3. DNA for the CDR3: TGTGCCAGCAGCTTAGATCGGGCGGGGGAGGTCGGCTACACCTTC. Amino acid sequence: CASSLDRAGEVGYTF.

A single count supports this clone. This chain links TRBV30 with TRBJ2-3, with a weak D call TRBD1 (6 bases). This CDR3 is 14 amino acids long. Between the trimmed V and J ends, which lost 8 bases and 3 bases, there was a span of 18 bases. Germline V CDR1 and CDR2: GTSNPN, SVGIG (reference sequence). This chain's CDR3 is CALERVRGTDTQYF. The CDR3 nucleotides read TGTGCCCTGGAGAGGGTCAGGGGAACAGATACGCAGTATTTT.

This clone appeared once. The chain uses TRBV4-2 and TRBJ1-3; possibly TRBD1 for D (6 bases). The V gene lost 3 bases and the J gene lost 2 bases, with 11 bases spanning the gap. Germline V gene data show CDR1 as LGHNA and CDR2 as YNFKEQ. The CDR3 has 15 amino acids. The CDR3 sequence is CASSQVQGPGNTIYF. The DNA for the CDR3 is TGTGCCAGCAGCCAGGTACAGGGACCTGGAAACACCATATATTTT.

V usage is TRBV28 and J usage is TRBJ2-2; D ambiguous. Per germline, CDR1 MDHEN and CDR2 SYDVKM. This CDR3 spans 15 amino acids. V lost 2 bases and J lost 1, with 8 bases in between. The CDR3 here is CASSLDWVNTGELFF. The CDR3 nucleotides are TGTGCCAGCAGTTTAGACTGGGTGAACACCGGGGAGCTGTTTTTT.

On this clone: This sample includes further DNA sequences coding for the same CDR3. The V and J genes are TRBV6-5 and TRBJ1-2, with a weak D call TRBD1 (5 bases). The CDR3 consists of 13 residues. Per germline, CDR1 MNHEY and CDR2 SVGAGI. Trimming pared 2 bases from V and 8 bases from J, leaving 12 bases between. For the CDR3, the DNA is TGTGCCAGCAGTTACAGGCAGGGAGGGGGCTACACCTTC. Translating it yields CASSYRQGGGYTF.

The chain couples TRBV4-2 to TRBJ1-4; 10 bases are shared with TRBD1. CDR3 length equals 18 residues. Germline V gene data show CDR1 as LGHNA and CDR2 as YNFKEQ. The ends lost 0 bases at V and 0 bases at J; junction bases unmatched: 4. The CDR3 DNA sequence: TGTGCCAGCAGCCAAGATGGGACAGGGGCCACAACTAATGAAAAACTGTTTTTT. The encoded protein is CASSQDGTGATTNEKLFF.

The count of this clone is one. The V call is TRBV4-1, the J call TRBJ1-1, with a weak D call TRBD1 (6 bases). CDR3 length: 18 amino acids. Germline V lookup: CDR1 MGHRA, CDR2 YSYEKL. With 4 bases removed from V and 5 bases from J, the gap between germline ends came to 26 bases. The CDR3 DNA is TGCGCCAGCAGCCGCGAGACGGGGAGGGGGATAGGTGGTACTGAAGCTTTCTTT. Residues: CASSRETGRGIGGTEAFF.